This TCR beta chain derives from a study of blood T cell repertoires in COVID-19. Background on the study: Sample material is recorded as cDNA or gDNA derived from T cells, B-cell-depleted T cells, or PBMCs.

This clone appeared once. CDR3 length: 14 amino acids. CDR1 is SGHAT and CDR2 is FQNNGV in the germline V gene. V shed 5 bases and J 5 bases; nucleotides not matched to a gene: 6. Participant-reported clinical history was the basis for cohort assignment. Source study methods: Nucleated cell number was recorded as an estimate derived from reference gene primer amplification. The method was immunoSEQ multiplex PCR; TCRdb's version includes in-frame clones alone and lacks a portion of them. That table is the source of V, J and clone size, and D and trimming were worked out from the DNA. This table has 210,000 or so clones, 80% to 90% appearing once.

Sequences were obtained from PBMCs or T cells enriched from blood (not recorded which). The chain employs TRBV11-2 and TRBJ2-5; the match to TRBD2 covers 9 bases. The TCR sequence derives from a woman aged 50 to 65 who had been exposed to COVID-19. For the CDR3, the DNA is TGTGCCAGCAGCCCGGGACTAGCTGGTGAGACCCAGTACTTC. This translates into CASSPGLAGETQYF.